This TCR beta chain was documented in a study of blood T cell repertoires in COVID-19. Study context: T cells, B-cell-depleted T cells, or PBMCs supplied cDNA or gDNA.

Clinical history as reported by participants underpinned cohort assignment. Recovery meant two consecutive negative NP/OP PCR tests, professional clearance, or resolved symptoms. The CDR3 has 15 residues. Germline CDR1 reads SGHRS; CDR2 reads YFSETQ. Losses at the gene ends were 2 bases for V and 4 bases for J; bases not matched to a gene: 4. Profiled with immunoSEQ multiplex PCR; TCRdb holds only in-frame clones, not every one. Of about 480,000 clones listed, around 89% are singletons. The chain employs TRBV5-1 and TRBJ2-1; 9 bases are shared with TRBD2. Sequencing was performed on PBMCs or T cells enriched from blood (not recorded which). The TCR was taken from a woman aged 35 to 49 who had recovered from COVID-19. The DNA for the CDR3 is TGCGCCAGCAGCTTAACTAGCGGGCAGTACAATGAGCAGTTCTTC. It yields the protein CASSLTSGQYNEQFF.